This TCR beta chain was sequenced during a study of blood T cells in healthy people across ages (dated by TCRdb to about 2015). At the level of the whole study: In model experiments, roughly one uniquely barcoded TCR beta cDNA molecule per two T cells was captured by template switching. To avoid experimental bias, donors of different ages were spread randomly across the sequencing lanes. Using the same blood draw, the study looked at two additional independent replicas of 1 million unique cDNA reads for two donors, one aged 18 to 30 and the other aged 80 or older. Using deep sequencing normalized with unique cDNA molecular identifiers, the study measured how TCR beta repertoire diversity changes with age. Donors were grouped into four age groups: young (average about 15 years), middle-aged (roughly 37), aged (around 66) and long-lived (roughly 80).

Worth noting for this clonotype: Its antigen target is currently unknown. No much larger clone is present one base from it, and per-base qualities are unavailable.

Libraries came from 5' RACE. The run used an Illumina HiSeq 2500. A second PCR of roughly 7 to 12 cycles was run with a J-beta primer mix and a sample-barcoded 5' primer. A unique molecular identifier was introduced onto each TCR beta cDNA molecule by a template-switch 5' adaptor carrying 12 random nucleotides. Each sample yielded at least 3 million CDR3-containing paired-end reads. First-strand cDNA synthesis was performed from all RNA using the Mint cDNA synthesis kit, with priming by a TRBC-specific oligonucleotide. Following uracil-DNA glycosylase treatment, a first 18-cycle PCR with universal primers M1SS and BC2_uni_R was performed on all cDNA. In the authors' own workflow: For normalization, 1 million high-quality reads were randomly selected from each sample, with every read carrying a distinct molecular identifier. Instead of being binned into consensus sequences, reads with shared molecular identifiers were discarded. MiTCR, with a Q25 quality threshold and the strictest error-elimination algorithm, was used for CDR3 identification, clonotype clustering and error correction. A nonparametric unseen species model with Euler transformation was used to estimate lower-bound total TCR beta diversity. In TCRdb, the public reads were trimmed at Q25 with fastp and aligned with MiXCR, with productive beta chains retained. One record per CDR3 amino acid sequence lists the most common genes and DNA. TCRdb, rather than the study authors, made the V and J calls. The sample data list approximately 600,000 distinct CDR3 sequences, and under 65% of these were observed just once. The ten largest make up about two fifths of the sample.

Study-level results and caveats: A strong correlation was found between observed TCR beta diversity and the percentage of naive T cells measured by flow cytometry. As age increased, observed TCR beta diversity per million T cells dropped in a roughly linear way, and a significant reduction was already evident by age about 40. Because the CMV infection status of the donors was unknown, age-related changes in expanded clonotypes may potentially have been confounded. Conclusive comparison of naive and antigen-experienced compartments was prevented by the profiling of bulk unsorted PBMCs. Compared with the aged group, more naive CD4+ T cells, fewer expanded clones and increased TCR diversity were shown by the long-lived group, suggesting age selection. Estimates of total diversity based on one million sequenced T cells were regarded as lower bounds and as underestimates.

Spanning cysteine to phenylalanine, the CDR3 consists of 12 amino acids. Solely the CDR3 DNA is kept, with 36 bases framed from the first base. V sheds 6 bases and J sheds 11 bases, leaving 14 bases between their ends. The germline V gene yields SNHLY for CDR1 and FYNNEI for CDR2. The donors were 40 or so Caucasian individuals from Russia, aged roughly 6 to 100 years, who were systemically healthy. Approximately 9.3 milliliters of peripheral blood were collected from each donor into EDTA-treated Vacutainer tubes. Ficoll-Paque density-gradient centrifugation was used to isolate PBMCs, with at least 7 million obtained per sample. Trizol reagent was used to extract total RNA from PBMCs, with at least 5 micrograms per sample. The percentages of naive CD45RAhigh/CD27high T cells were determined by flow cytometry on a PBMC aliquot from every donor.

Sequencing was carried out using blood. Recombination linked TRBV2 to TRBJ1-5; the best D guess is TRBD1, with 5 bases matching. The clonotype comes from a man between 60 and 75 years old in good health. CDR3 reads: CASSRDPVAQHF. Here is the DNA: TGTGCCAGCAGCAGGGACCCCGTAGCCCAGCATTTT.